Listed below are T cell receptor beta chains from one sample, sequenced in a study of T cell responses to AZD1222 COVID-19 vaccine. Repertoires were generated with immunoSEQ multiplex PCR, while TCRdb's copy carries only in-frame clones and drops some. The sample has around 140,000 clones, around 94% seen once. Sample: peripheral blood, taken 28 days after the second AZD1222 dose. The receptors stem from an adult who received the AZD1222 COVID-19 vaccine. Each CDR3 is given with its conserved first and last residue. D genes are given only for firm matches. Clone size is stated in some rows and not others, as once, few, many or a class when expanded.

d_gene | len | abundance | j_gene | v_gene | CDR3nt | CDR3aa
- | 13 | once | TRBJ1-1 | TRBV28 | TGTGCCAGCAGCCCCCCGTGGGCCACTGAAGCTTTCTTT | CASSPPWATEAFF
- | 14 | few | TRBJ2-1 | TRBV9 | TGTGCCAGCAGCGTCCGGATTAGCGCGGATGAGCAGTTCTTC | CASSVRISADEQFF
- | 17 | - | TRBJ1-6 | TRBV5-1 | TGCGCCAGCAGCTTGGCCCAGTCCGGGACCTATAATTCACCCCTCCACTTT | CASSLAQSGTYNSPLHF
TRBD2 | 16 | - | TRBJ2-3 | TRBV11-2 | TGTGCCAGCAGTATACCGGGACTAGCGAGCCGGGTTACGCAGTATTTT | CASSIPGLASRVTQYF
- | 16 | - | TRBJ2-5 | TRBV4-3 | TGCGCCAGCAGCCAAGATGGGGGGGGCCTCCAAGAGACCCAGTACTTC | CASSQDGGGLQETQYF
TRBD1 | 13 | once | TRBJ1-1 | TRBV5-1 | TGCGCCAGCAGCCATACAGGGGACGCTGAAGCTTTCTTT | CASSHTGDAEAFF
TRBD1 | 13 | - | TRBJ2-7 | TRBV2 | TGTGCCAGCAGTCAGGGACAGGGTTACGAGCAGTACTTC | CASSQGQGYEQYF
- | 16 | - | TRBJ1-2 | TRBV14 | TGTGCCAGCAGCCAAGACTTACTTAGGAGTGTTTATGGCTACACCTTC | CASSQDLLRSVYGYTF
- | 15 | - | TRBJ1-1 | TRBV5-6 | TGTGCCAGCACGCCGGGACGCCCGATGAACACTGAAGCTTTCTTT | CASTPGRPMNTEAFF
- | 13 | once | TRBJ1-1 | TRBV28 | TGTGCCAGCATGACCGACCTCGTCGGTGGGGCTTTCTTT | CASMTDLVGGAFF